Following are 26 T cell receptor beta chains from one sample sequenced in a study of cytomegalovirus exposure and HLA in healthy donors. 13 Jbeta primers and 60 Vbeta primers were used for the PCR. Method: immunoSEQ multiplex PCR; TCRdb's copy keeps in-frame clones and lacks some. The data contain 200,000 to 300,000 clones, roughly 86% of them singletons. The sequencing sample was made of PBMCs. Receptors originate from a woman in her thirties or forties in good health and CMV-seropositive.

This chain connects TRBV5-1 to TRBJ2-3, with a possible D match to TRBD2 (7 bases). The CDR3 has 15 residues. Trimming cost V 0 bases and J 1 base, with 9 bases left between them. CDR1 is SGHRS, CDR2 YFSETQ, per germline. This CDR3 reads CASSLEGGGTDTQYF. In DNA, the CDR3 is TGCGCCAGCAGCTTGGAGGGGGGGGGCACAGATACGCAGTATTTT.

Regarding this clone: Its ends do not fully match the called genes, so a read error is possible. V usage is TRBV5-6 and J usage is TRBJ2-7; D is undetermined. Germline CDR1 and CDR2: SGHDT and YYEEEE. The CDR3 has 14 amino acids. The CDR3 here is CASSLDLDVFEQYF. The CDR3 coding sequence is TGTGCCAGCAGTTTGGACCTAGATGTCTTCGAGCAGTACTTC.

The chain joins TRBV29-1 to TRBJ1-5, with 10 bases lining up with TRBD1. The CDR3 length is 13 residues. Per the germline V gene, CDR1 is SQVTM and CDR2 is ANQGSEA. With 7 bases clipped from V and 7 bases from J, the junction kept 7 bases outside the gene matches. The CDR3 bases are TGCAGCGCCGCGACAGGGGGCATACAGCCCCAGCATTTT. This gives the protein CSAATGGIQPQHF. Based on the CDR3 plus reference TRBV29-1 and TRBJ1-5, the full variable domain is SAVISQKPSRDICQRGTSLTIQCQVDSQVTMMFWYRQQPGQSLTLIATANQGSEATYESGFVIDKFPISRPNLTFSTLTVSNMSPEDSSIYLCSAATGGIQPQHFGDGTRLSIL.

The chain employs TRBV5-1 and TRBJ2-2, with 14 bases identical to TRBD2. The CDR3 runs 17 residues. With 4 bases clipped from V and 6 bases from J, the junction kept 8 bases outside the gene matches. Germline V CDR1 and CDR2: SGHRS, YFSETQ. CDR3: CASSQGTSGSISGELFF. The CDR3 DNA reads TGCGCCAGCAGCCAGGGGACTAGCGGGAGTATATCCGGGGAGCTGTTTTTT.

The chain employs TRBV13 and TRBJ1-4; 11 positions match TRBD1. J was trimmed by 7 bases and V by 2 bases; bases with no gene match: 3. The CDR3 totals 15 residues. From germline, CDR1 is PRHDT and CDR2 FYEKMQ (reference sequence). The CDR3 region is CASSLRTGGGEKLFF. The CDR3 DNA reads TGTGCCAGCAGCTTAAGGACAGGGGGCGGTGAAAAACTGTTTTTT.

This clone was recorded a few times. J is TRBJ2-5 and V is TRBV28, with 9 bases aligning to TRBD2. There are 15 residues in the CDR3. After removal of 7 bases from V and 5 bases from J, the junction contained 11 bases not matched to a gene. Germline assignment: CDR1 MDHEN and CDR2 SYDVKM. The CDR3 bases are TGTGCCAGCAAGGCGGGAGGGCCGGGGGAGGAGACCCAGTACTTC. Protein product: CASKAGGPGEETQYF.

J is TRBJ2-1 and V is TRBV30; TRBD2 agrees at 9 bases. The CDR3 covers 14 residues. V was pared by 4 bases and J by 3 bases, with 4 bases of the junction left unmatched. CDR1 and CDR2 from the germline V gene are GTSNPN and SVGIG (reference sequence). This CDR3 reads CAWTGTSIYNEQFF. DNA of the CDR3: TGTGCCTGGACCGGGACTAGCATCTACAATGAGCAGTTCTTC.

The rearrangement joins TRBV28 to TRBJ2-7; maybe TRBD2 (6 bases). Germline V CDR1 and CDR2: MDHEN, SYDVKM. This CDR3 is built from 14 residues. Deletions cut 6 bases from V and 2 bases from J, with 14 bases between. The CDR3 nucleotides are TGTGCCAGCAGACGCAACGGAGGGGCCTACGAGCAGTACTTC. Its translation is CASRRNGGAYEQYF. The whole variable domain, filled in from reference TRBV28 and TRBJ2-7, reads DVKVTQSSRYLVKRTGEKVFLECVQDMDHENMFWYRQDPGLGLRLIYFSYDVKMKEKGDIPEGYSVSREKKERFSLILESASTNQTSMYLCASRRNGGAYEQYFGPGTRLTVT.

The rearrangement uses TRBV29-1 and TRBJ2-7; D uncertain. V lost 6 bases and J lost 3, with 15 bases in between. The CDR3 sequence is 13 residues long. Per the germline V gene, CDR1 is SQVTM and CDR2 is ANQGSEA. The DNA for the CDR3 is TGCAGCGTCAAAGAGGATCCCTTCTACGAGCAGTACTTC. It specifies CSVKEDPFYEQYF.

In this sample, this clone turned up once. The rearrangement joins TRBV19 to TRBJ1-1; weak D call: TRBD1 (6 bases). CDR1 LNHDA and CDR2 SQIVND come from the germline V gene (reference sequence). The CDR3 consists of 13 residues. V shed 7 bases and J shed 1 base, with 10 bases lying between them. The CDR3 nucleotides read TGTGCCAGTACCCGGGGACAGAACACTGAAGCTTTCTTT. Its translation is CASTRGQNTEAFF.

V and J are TRBV13 and TRBJ2-3, with D tentatively TRBD1 (5 bases). The germline gives CDR1 PRHDT, CDR2 FYEKMQ (reference sequence). With 1 base removed from V and 3 bases from J, the gap between germline ends came to 8 bases. CDR3 length: 14 amino acids. CDR3 sequence: CASSLARVTDTQYF. DNA for the CDR3: TGTGCCAGCAGCTTAGCCAGGGTGACAGATACGCAGTATTTT.

J is TRBJ2-7 and V is TRBV5-4; perhaps TRBD1 as D (6 bases). V dropped 1 base and J dropped 5 bases, with 19 bases sitting between them. The germline V gene encodes CDR1 SGHNT and CDR2 YYREEE (reference sequence). The CDR3 has 16 amino acids. CDR3 DNA: TGTGCCAGCAGCTTGAGGGGGTTACCTGGACTTAACGAGCAGTACTTC. This codes for CASSLRGLPGLNEQYF.

This clone was seen a handful of times. V is TRBV15 and J is TRBJ1-2, with a tentative D call TRBD1 (6 bases). CDR1 and CDR2 (germline): LNHNV, YYDKDF (reference sequence). Between the trimmed V and J ends, which lost 0 bases and 2 bases, there was a span of 13 bases. The CDR3 loop spans 16 amino acids. CDR3 loop: CATSREVGTLNYGYTF. CDR3 coding DNA: TGTGCCACCAGCAGAGAGGTCGGGACATTAAACTATGGCTACACCTTC.

The CDR3 region has the DNA TGTGCCAGCAGCTCTTTCCAAGGGGATGGCTACACCTTC. It yields the protein CASSSFQGDGYTF. The chain recombines TRBV7-2 with TRBJ1-2; D may be TRBD1 (5 bases). V was shortened by 4 bases and J by 6 bases, with 12 bases between the two germline ends. This CDR3 is 13 amino acids long. The germline CDR1 and CDR2 sequences are SGHTA and FQGNSA.

The V gene is TRBV28, the J gene TRBJ1-2; maybe TRBD1 (5 bases). CDR1 MDHEN and CDR2 SYDVKM come from the germline V gene. The CDR3 length is 13 residues. V was clipped by 4 bases and J by 6 bases, with 12 bases between them. In DNA, the CDR3 is TGTGCCAGCAGTTCCGAGCGGGGGAATGGCTACACCTTC. Amino acid sequence: CASSSERGNGYTF.

The chain links TRBV13 to TRBJ1-5; D is perhaps TRBD1 (5 bases). The CDR3 has 16 amino acids. Germline values: CDR1 PRHDT, CDR2 FYEKMQ (reference sequence). Trimming took off 2 bases at V and 6 bases at J, with 17 bases between the two ends. This chain's CDR3 is CASSLSQGGVFQPQHF. In DNA form, the CDR3 reads TGTGCCAGCAGCTTAAGTCAGGGTGGGGTATTTCAGCCCCAGCATTTT.

The chain employs TRBV30 and TRBJ1-6, with TRBD1 matching 7 bases. The CDR3 runs to 16 residues. V shed 2 bases, J shed 7 bases, and the junction held 11 bases outside the gene matches. Per the germline V gene, CDR1 is GTSNPN and CDR2 is SVGIG (reference sequence). CDR3 sequence reads: CAWSPGTVKPNSPLHF. As DNA, the CDR3 is TGTGCCTGGAGTCCCGGGACAGTGAAGCCCAATTCACCCCTCCACTTT.

V is TRBV14 and J is TRBJ1-2; D possibly corresponds to TRBD1 (5 bases). Trimming took 0 bases from V and 6 from J, leaving 14 bases between them. The CDR3 covers 15 residues. The germline CDR1 and CDR2 sequences are SGHDN and FVKESK. The CDR3 loop reads CASSQEHRGRDGYTF. Written as DNA, the CDR3 is TGTGCCAGCAGCCAAGAGCACCGGGGGAGGGATGGCTACACCTTC.

The chain links TRBV4-3 to TRBJ2-1, with D possibly matching TRBD2 (5 bases). Trimming took off 0 bases at V and 0 bases at J, with 9 bases between the two ends. This CDR3 region has 16 residues. Looked up from germline, CDR1 is LGHNA and CDR2 is YSLEER. CDR3 residues: CASSQDGAGSYNEQFF. The CDR3 DNA reads TGCGCCAGCAGCCAAGATGGCGCGGGCTCCTACAATGAGCAGTTCTTC.

This chain joins TRBV4-3 and TRBJ2-2; weak D call: TRBD2 (5 bases). Germline V gives CDR1 LGHNA, CDR2 YSLEER. The germline V and J ends were trimmed by 4 bases and 1 base, with 10 bases remaining between them. The CDR3 sequence is 15 residues long. DNA for the CDR3: TGCGCCAGCAGCCCGCGGGTCGTGAACACCGGGGAGCTGTTTTTT. This translates into CASSPRVVNTGELFF.

This chain connects TRBV5-4 to TRBJ2-1, with 12 positions matching TRBD2. Trimming took 2 bases from V and 8 from J; bases not matched to a gene: 8. This CDR3 is built from 16 residues. Germline V gives CDR1 SGHNT, CDR2 YYREEE (reference sequence). CDR3 sequence: CASSLALAGGGDEQFF. The DNA for the CDR3 is TGTGCCAGCAGCTTAGCCCTAGCGGGAGGGGGGGATGAGCAGTTCTTC.

The J gene is TRBJ1-6, the V gene TRBV6-1; the D gene is possibly TRBD1 (5 bases). The germline V gene has CDR1 MNHNS and CDR2 SASEGT. CDR3 length equals 13 residues. V was trimmed by 2 bases and J by 10 bases, leaving 9 bases between them. CDR3 amino acids: CASSEPAGSPLHF. As DNA, the CDR3 is TGTGCCAGCAGTGAACCTGCAGGGTCACCCCTCCACTTT.

The rearrangement uses TRBV4-3 and TRBJ1-1; D is undetermined. This CDR3 is 14 amino acids long. V lost 0 bases and J lost 8, with 13 bases in between. Per germline, CDR1 LGHNA and CDR2 YSLEER. The CDR3 sequence is CASSQESWATEAFF. The CDR3 region has the DNA TGCGCCAGCAGCCAAGAGAGCTGGGCGACCGAAGCTTTCTTT.

CDR3 in DNA: TGTGCCAGTAGTTTCGGCGGAGTCTCTGGAAACACCATATATTTT. Translating it yields CASSFGGVSGNTIYF. The rearrangement joins TRBV19 to TRBJ1-3, with D hard to call. The CDR3 contains 15 residues. Between the trimmed V and J ends, which lost 5 bases and 0 bases, there was a span of 11 bases. Germline V gene data show CDR1 as LNHDA and CDR2 as SQIVND (reference sequence).

The chain uses TRBV27 and TRBJ1-5; D is ambiguous. The CDR3 is 13 residues long. Trimming removed 3 bases from V and 4 bases from J, with 7 bases in between. Germline values: CDR1 MNHEY, CDR2 SMNVEV (reference sequence). This CDR3 is CASSFGGNQPQHF. The CDR3 DNA sequence: TGTGCCAGCAGTTTCGGCGGGAATCAGCCCCAGCATTTT.

This chain connects TRBV11-3 to TRBJ2-1, with 12 nucleotides matching TRBD2. CDR1 is SGHNT and CDR2 is YENEEA in the germline V gene. The CDR3 is made up of 18 amino acids. J was trimmed by 6 bases and V by 3 bases; bases with no gene match: 12. CDR3 nucleotides: TGTGCCAGCAGCTTTGGGACTAGCGGGTTCAGAATGTTCAATGAGCAGTTCTTC. Translation gives CASSFGTSGFRMFNEQFF.